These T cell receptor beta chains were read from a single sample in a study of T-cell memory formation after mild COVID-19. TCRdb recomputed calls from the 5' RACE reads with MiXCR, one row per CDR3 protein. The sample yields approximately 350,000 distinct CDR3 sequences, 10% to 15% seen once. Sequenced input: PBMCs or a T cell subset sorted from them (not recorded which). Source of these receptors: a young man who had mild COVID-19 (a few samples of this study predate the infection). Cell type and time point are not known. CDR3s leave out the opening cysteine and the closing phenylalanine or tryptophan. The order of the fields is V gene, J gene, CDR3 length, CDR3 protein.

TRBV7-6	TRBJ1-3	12	ASSPANSGNTIY
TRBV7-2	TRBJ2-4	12	ASSHRGAKNIQY
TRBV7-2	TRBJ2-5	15	ASSLAPSSGRQETQY
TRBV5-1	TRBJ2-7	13	ASSFGGGHSYEQY
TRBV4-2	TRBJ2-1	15	ASSQDQDSSTYNEQF
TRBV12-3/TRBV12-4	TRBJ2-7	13	ASSSDSGGLYEQY
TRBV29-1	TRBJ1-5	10	SVGRGGEPQH
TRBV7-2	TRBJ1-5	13	ASSLWAGVEQPQH
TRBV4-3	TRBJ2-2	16	ASSQDLGTMANTGELF
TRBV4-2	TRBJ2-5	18	ASSQDRRWDGRGRQETQY
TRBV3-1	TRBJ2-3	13	ASSPYRAGTDTQY
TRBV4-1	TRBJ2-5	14	ASSQDRGGGEETQY
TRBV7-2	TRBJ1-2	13	TSSLQPGVREGYT
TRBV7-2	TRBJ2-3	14	ASSPPLAGSIDTQY